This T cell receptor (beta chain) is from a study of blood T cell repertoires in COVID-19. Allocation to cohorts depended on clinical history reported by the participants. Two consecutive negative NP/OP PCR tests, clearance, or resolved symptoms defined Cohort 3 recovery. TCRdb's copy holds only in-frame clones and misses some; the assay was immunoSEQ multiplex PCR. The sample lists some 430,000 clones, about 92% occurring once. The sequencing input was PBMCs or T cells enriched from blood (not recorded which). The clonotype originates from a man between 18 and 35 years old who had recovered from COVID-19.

In nucleotides, the CDR3 is TGTGCCAGTAGTTCCCGGACAGATGAAGCTTTCTTT. Translated: CASSSRTDEAFF. The chain joins TRBV19 to TRBJ1-1; D is possibly TRBD1 (6 bases). The ends were cut back, 5 bases at V and 7 bases at J, with 11 bases in the middle. CDR3 length equals 12 residues. Germline values: CDR1 LNHDA, CDR2 SQIVND (reference sequence). The full variable domain, rest sourced from reference TRBV19 and TRBJ1-1, is DGGITQSPKYLFRKEGQNVTLSCEQNLNHDAMYWYRQDPGQGLRLIYYSQIVNDFQKGDIAEGYSVSREKKESFPLTVTSAQKNPTAFYLCASSSRTDEAFFGQGTRLTVV.